The clone carrying this TCR beta chain was found a few times. Germline V gives CDR1 SGHRS, CDR2 YFSETQ. The CDR3 is 15 residues long. V lost 4 bases and J 4 bases, leaving 15 bases between the germline ends. The record originates from a study of T-cell memory formation after mild COVID-19. Each CDR3 protein is one row after TCRdb ran MiXCR on the 5' RACE reads. The repertoire holds about 410,000 distinct CDR3 sequences, less than 25% seen once, with 13% in the top ten. The chain combines TRBV5-1 with TRBJ1-5; tentative D call: TRBD1 (5 bases). The specimen sequenced was PBMCs or a T cell subset sorted from them (not recorded which). The TCR sequence derives from an adult woman who had mild COVID-19 (a few samples of this study predate the infection). Cell type and time point are not known. The CDR3 here is CASSPTGAQNQPQHF. CDR3 DNA: TGCGCCAGCAGCCCCACCGGGGCACAGAATCAGCCCCAGCATTTT. The variable domain in full, completed from reference TRBV5-1 and TRBJ1-5, reads KAGVTQTPRYLIKTRGQQVTLSCSPISGHRSVSWYQQTPGQGLQFLFEYFSETQRNKGNFPGRFSGRQFSNSRSEMNVSTLELGDSALYLCASSPTGAQNQPQHFGDGTRLSIL.